This TCR beta chain emerged from a study of OX40 agonist ivuxolimab in advanced cancers. Patients were ineligible given autoimmune disease history or systemic immunosuppression. Blood got drawn at baseline, again on cycle 4 day 1, and then on cycle 7 day 1. This CDR3 is 13 amino acids long. Germline CDR1 SGDLS, CDR2 YYNGEE. The V end was cut by 1 base, the J end by 5 bases, with 7 bases between. Generated by immunoSEQ multiplex PCR, the TCRdb table keeps only in-frame clones and is missing some. The profile shows about 69,000 clones, 90% of them singletons. Sequencing used CD4+ or CD8+ T cells sorted from blood, obtained in a trial of the OX40 agonist ivuxolimab. This chain uses TRBV9 with TRBJ1-5; D call uncertain. This receptor was taken from an adult with an advanced solid tumor such as melanoma, head and neck, liver or kidney cancer. The chain's CDR3 is CASSVRYDQPQHF. The CDR3 DNA sequence: TGTGCCAGCAGCGTAAGGTACGATCAGCCCCAGCATTTT.